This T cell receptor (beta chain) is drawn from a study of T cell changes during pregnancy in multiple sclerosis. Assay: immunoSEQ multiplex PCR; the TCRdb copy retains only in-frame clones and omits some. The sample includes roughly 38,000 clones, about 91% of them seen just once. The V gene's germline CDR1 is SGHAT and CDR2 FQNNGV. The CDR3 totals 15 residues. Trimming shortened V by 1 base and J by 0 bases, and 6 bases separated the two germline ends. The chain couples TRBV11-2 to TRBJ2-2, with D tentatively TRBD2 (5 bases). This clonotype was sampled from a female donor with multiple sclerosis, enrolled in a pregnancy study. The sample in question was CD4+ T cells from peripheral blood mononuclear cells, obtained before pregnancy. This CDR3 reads CASSLAGTNTGELFF. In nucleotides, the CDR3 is TGTGCCAGCAGCTTAGCGGGAACGAACACCGGGGAGCTGTTTTTT.